Listed below are T cell receptor beta chains from one sample, sequenced in a study of vaccination and CD4 T cells after COVID-19. Their antigen targets remain unknown. Each CDR3 protein gets one entry after TCRdb re-called the PCR reads with MiXCR. Among about 15,000 distinct CDR3 sequences listed, around half were seen once. Sequencing used CD4+ T cells from blood, cultured in vitro, obtained before SARS-CoV-2 vaccination. The receptors shown here come from a human donor who had recovered from COVID-19. Both conserved end residues are part of each CDR3. The D gene is left open where the match is weak. Clone size, where shown, is once, few, many, or a class for clones that have expanded.

TRBJ2-7,.,.,TRBV11-3,TGTGCCAGCAGCTCAAGTTCTTCCTTGGACGAGCAGTACTTC,CASSSSSSLDEQYF
TRBJ1-2,few,.,TRBV5-4,TGTGCCAGCAGCTTGGGGGTCTATGGCTACACCTTC,CASSLGVYGYTF
TRBJ1-2,few,.,TRBV3-1,TGTGCCAGCAGCCATGGGGGAGAGAGGTATGGCTACACCTTC,CASSHGGERYGYTF
TRBJ2-1,once,TRBD2,TRBV20-1,TGCAGTGCTAGACCCCCGGTATTAGCGGGATATAATGAGCAGTTCTTC,CSARPPVLAGYNEQFF
TRBJ1-2,.,.,TRBV2,TGTGCCAGCAGTGAAGAGGGGACGGCAGGCTACACCTTC,CASSEEGTAGYTF
TRBJ1-6,few,.,TRBV30,TGTGCCTGGAGGTTGGGCAGCAATTCACCCCTCCACTTT,CAWRLGSNSPLHF
TRBJ2-2,.,TRBD2,TRBV20-1,TGCAGTGCTAGAGTAGTCGGGAGGGCGAACACCGGGGAGCTGTTTTTT,CSARVVGRANTGELFF
TRBJ2-1,.,.,TRBV20-1,TGCAGTGCTCTACCCCCAGGGAGTAGCTCCTACAATGAGCAGTTCTTC,CSALPPGSSSYNEQFF
TRBJ1-2,.,.,TRBV24-1,TGTGCCACCAGTGATTCAGGTAGGACCTATGGCTACACCTTC,CATSDSGRTYGYTF
TRBJ2-1,once,TRBD1,TRBV5-1,TGCGCCAGCAGCTTGGGGACAGGGTCCTACAATGAGCAGTTCTTC,CASSLGTGSYNEQFF
TRBJ2-5,few,TRBD2,TRBV27,TGTGCCAGCAGTCTGACTGGCGGGGGGAACCAAGAGACCCAGTACTTC,CASSLTGGGNQETQYF
TRBJ2-3,.,.,TRBV7-2,TGTGCCAGCAGCTTAGCAATGAAGAGTCCAGGGGCAACGCAGTATTTT,CASSLAMKSPGATQYF
TRBJ2-5,few,TRBD2,TRBV11-1,TGTGCCAGCAACGCGGGAGGGCCCGTTCCAGAGACCCAGTACTTC,CASNAGGPVPETQYF
TRBJ2-5,few,TRBD2,TRBV10-3,TGTGCCATCAGCGTCGGGACTATGGGGACTAGCGGGAAAGAGACCCAGTACTTC,CAISVGTMGTSGKETQYF
TRBJ2-2,few,.,TRBV6-1,TGTGCCAGCAGTCTCCGGACAAACACCGGGGAGCTGTTTTTT,CASSLRTNTGELFF
TRBJ1-4,.,.,TRBV1,TGCACCAGCAGCCAAATCGACAGGGGGAATGAAAAACTGTTTTTT,CTSSQIDRGNEKLFF
TRBJ2-5,.,.,TRBV7-9,TGTGCCAGCAGCTTACCCCTCGACGCGGGGCCCCAAGAGACCCAGTACTTC,CASSLPLDAGPQETQYF
TRBJ2-6,.,.,TRBV7-2,TGTGCCAGCAGCACCGGACAGAACGCTGGGGCCAACGTCCTGACTTTC,CASSTGQNAGANVLTF
TRBJ2-7,.,.,TRBV7-9,TGTGCCAGCAGCTGGACGAACGAGCAGTACTTC,CASSWTNEQYF
TRBJ2-7,.,.,TRBV20-1,TGCAGTGCTAGAATGGGGGGTACCTACGAGCAGTACTTC,CSARMGGTYEQYF
TRBJ2-3,.,TRBD1,TRBV7-2,TGTGCCAGCAGCTTGGACAGGTTCACAGATACGCAGTATTTT,CASSLDRFTDTQYF
TRBJ2-6,.,.,TRBV20-1,TGCAGTGCTAGGGGGGGCTCTGGGGCCAACGTCCTGACTTTC,CSARGGSGANVLTF
TRBJ1-6,few,.,TRBV6-2/TRBV6-3,TGTGCCAGCAGCGCATGGGGGAGAGTGTTATCACCCCTCCACTTT,CASSAWGRVLSPLHF
TRBJ2-3,few,TRBD2,TRBV2,TGTGCCAGCACCCGGACTAGCGGTAGCACAGATACGCAGTATTTT,CASTRTSGSTDTQYF